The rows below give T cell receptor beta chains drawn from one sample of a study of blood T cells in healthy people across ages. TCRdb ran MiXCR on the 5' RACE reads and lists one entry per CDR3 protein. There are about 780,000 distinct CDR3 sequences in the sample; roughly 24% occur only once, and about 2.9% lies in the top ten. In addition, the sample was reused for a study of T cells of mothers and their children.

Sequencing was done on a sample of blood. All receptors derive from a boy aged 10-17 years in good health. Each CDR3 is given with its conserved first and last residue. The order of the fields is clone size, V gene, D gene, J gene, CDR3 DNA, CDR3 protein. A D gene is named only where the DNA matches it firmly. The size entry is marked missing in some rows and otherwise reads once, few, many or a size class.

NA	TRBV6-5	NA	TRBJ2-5	TGTGCCAGCAGTTACCGGGGAAGCGCGGAGACCCAGTACTTC	CASSYRGSAETQYF
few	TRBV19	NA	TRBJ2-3	TGTGCCGGAGGTCGGCAGTATTTT	CAGGRQYF
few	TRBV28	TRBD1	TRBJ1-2	TGTGCCAGCAGCCTGACAGGGGTCCCCTCTAAAGGCTACACCTTC	CASSLTGVPSKGYTF
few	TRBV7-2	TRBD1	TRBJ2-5	TGTGCCAGCAGCTCAGACAGGGGAATGGAGACCCAGTACTTC	CASSSDRGMETQYF
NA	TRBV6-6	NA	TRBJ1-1	TGTGCCAGCACCCTAGGGGACACTGAAACTTTCTTT	CASTLGDTETFF
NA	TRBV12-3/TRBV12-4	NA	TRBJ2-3	TGTGCCAGCAGTTTAGGGCTAGCAGGGCTCAGCACGGATACGCAGTATTTT	CASSLGLAGLSTDTQYF
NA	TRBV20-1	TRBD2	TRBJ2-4	TGCAGTGCTAGAGATTCTAGCGGGGGGGTCTACATTCAGTACTTC	CSARDSSGGVYIQYF
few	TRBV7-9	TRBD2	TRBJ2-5	TGTGCCAGCAGCCCTAGGGGGGCCGGGACTAGCGCGGGAGAGACCCAGTACTTC	CASSPRGAGTSAGETQYF
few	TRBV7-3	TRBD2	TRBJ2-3	TGTACCAGCAGCTTAGCAGCGGGGGCAGATACGCAGTATTTT	CTSSLAAGADTQYF
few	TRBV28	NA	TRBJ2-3	TGTGCCAGCAGTATCTATGCGGATACGCAGTATTTT	CASSIYADTQYF
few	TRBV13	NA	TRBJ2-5	TGTGCCAGCAGCTTAGCAGGCGGGGGCCTTGAGACCCAGTACTTC	CASSLAGGGLETQYF
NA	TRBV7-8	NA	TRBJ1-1	TGTGCCAGCAGCTTAGAGCTTTGGTCTGACATGAACACTGAAGCTTTCTTT	CASSLELWSDMNTEAFF